The 22 T cell receptor beta chains below were found in one sample sequenced in a study of blood T cell repertoires in COVID-19. TCRdb's table, derived via immunoSEQ multiplex PCR, lists solely in-frame clones and lacks some. The sample shows hundreds of thousands of clones, roughly 83% of them seen only once. Sequencing input: peripheral blood. All receptors come from a man aged 40-49 years with acute or convalescent COVID-19.

The chain employs TRBV11-3 and TRBJ1-1; no reliable D call. CDR1 and CDR2 (germline): SGHNT, YENEEA. Trimming left V 2 bases short and J 3 bases short, with 7 bases between. This CDR3 contains 13 residues. The CDR3 reads CASSLSGDTEAFF. CDR3 bases: TGTGCCAGCAGCTTATCGGGAGACACTGAAGCTTTCTTT.

A few counts support this clone. The chain links TRBV5-8 to TRBJ2-3; 9 bases are a match to TRBD2. The CDR3 is 13 residues long. Germline lookup yields CDR1 SGHTS and CDR2 YDEGEE. V dropped 4 bases and J dropped 5; count of bases not matched to a gene: 2. Written as DNA, the CDR3 is TGTGCCAGCAGCCCACTAGCGGGAGATACGCAGTATTTT. This gives the protein CASSPLAGDTQYF.

This clone was seen once. The V and J genes are TRBV20-1 and TRBJ1-5; D is unresolved. The CDR3 loop spans 16 amino acids. Trimming shortened V by 3 bases and J by 0 bases, and 15 bases separated the two germline ends. CDR1 DFQATT and CDR2 SNEGSKA come from the germline V gene (reference sequence). The CDR3 loop reads CSASTGSGYSNQPQHF. In DNA, the CDR3 is TGCAGTGCTAGTACGGGATCTGGGTATAGCAATCAGCCCCAGCATTTT.

The gene calls are TRBV4-2 and TRBJ2-7, with 8 bases matching TRBD1. Germline values: CDR1 LGHNA, CDR2 YNFKEQ. After removal of 4 bases from V and 2 bases from J, the junction contained 4 bases not matched to a gene. The CDR3 extends over 14 amino acids. The CDR3 nucleotides are TGTGCCAGCAGCCTCCGACAGGGGACCTACGAGCAGTACTTC. This gives the protein CASSLRQGTYEQYF.

This clone was counted at least ten times. The chain joins TRBV10-1 to TRBJ2-7, with TRBD2 identical over 11 bases. V was pared by 10 bases and J by 3 bases, with 8 bases of the junction left unmatched. The CDR3 extends over 14 amino acids. Looked up from germline, CDR1 is WNHNN and CDR2 is SYGVQD (reference sequence). Here the CDR3 reads CATTGLAEFYEQYF. The CDR3 DNA follows: TGCGCCACTACGGGACTAGCGGAGTTCTACGAGCAGTACTTC.

This chain links TRBV30 with TRBJ2-7; 8 nucleotides align to TRBD2. With V trimmed by 0 bases and J by 11 bases, 15 bases remained unmatched. This CDR3 has 15 residues. CDR1 is GTSNPN and CDR2 is SVGIG in the germline V gene (reference sequence). CDR3 sequence: CAWSVPMGLEIRKYF. The CDR3 DNA follows: TGTGCCTGGAGTGTACCTATGGGACTAGAGATACGAAAGTACTTC. The full variable domain, completed using reference TRBV30 and TRBJ2-7, is SQTIHQWPATLVQPVGSPLSLECTVEGTSNPNLYWYRQAAGRGLQLLFYSVGIGQISSEVPQNLSASRPQDRQFILSSKKLLLSDSGFYLCAWSVPMGLEIRKYFGPGTRLTVT.

The chain couples TRBV6-5 to TRBJ2-7; 14 bases fit TRBD2. Trimming at V came to 6 bases and at J to 3 bases, leaving 4 bases not matched to a gene. Germline values: CDR1 MNHEY, CDR2 SVGAGI. The CDR3 length is 15 residues. The CDR3 nucleotides are TGTGCCAGCAGGACCGGACTAGCGGGAGGCTACGAGCAGTACTTC. Translated: CASRTGLAGGYEQYF.

The table lists this clone with a count of one. Other DNA sequences in this specimen translate into the identical CDR3. The rearrangement joins TRBV7-9 to TRBJ1-2, with a weak D call TRBD1 (6 bases). The length of the CDR3 is 13 residues. Per germline, CDR1 SEHNR and CDR2 FQNEAQ (reference sequence). The V gene lost 5 bases and the J gene lost 5 bases, with 12 bases spanning the gap. Here the CDR3 DNA reads TGTGCCAGCAGCCTCGGACAGAATTATGGCTACACCTTC. It encodes CASSLGQNYGYTF.

This clone was seen at least ten times. The chain is built from TRBV5-1 and TRBJ2-1; 8 nucleotides match TRBD2. This CDR3 has 14 amino acids. The germline V gene has CDR1 SGHRS and CDR2 YFSETQ. V shed 5 bases and J 9 bases; nucleotides not matched to a gene: 10. For the CDR3, the DNA is TGCGCCAGCAGTACCGCTAGCGGGTTAAGTGAGCAGTTCTTC. Protein product: CASSTASGLSEQFF. The full variable domain, rest sourced from reference TRBV5-1 and TRBJ2-1, is KAGVTQTPRYLIKTRGQQVTLSCSPISGHRSVSWYQQTPGQGLQFLFEYFSETQRNKGNFPGRFSGRQFSNSRSEMNVSTLELGDSALYLCASSTASGLSEQFFGPGTRLTVL.

J is TRBJ1-5 and V is TRBV10-3; TRBD1 might be the D (6 bases). CDR3 length equals 16 residues. Trimming took off 5 bases at V and 8 bases at J, with 22 bases between the two ends. Germline V gene data show CDR1 as ENHRY and CDR2 as SYGVKD. CDR3 in amino acids: CAISPGDISTVKPQHF. For the CDR3, the DNA is TGTGCCATCAGTCCCGGGGACATCTCAACCGTGAAGCCCCAGCATTTT.

V and J are TRBV6-5 and TRBJ1-4, with TRBD1 identical over 7 bases. CDR3 length equals 13 residues. Trimming took 6 bases from V and 2 from J; bases not matched to a gene: 0. Germline values: CDR1 MNHEY, CDR2 SVGAGI. CDR3 amino acids: CASRGQTNEKLFF. In nucleotides, the CDR3 is TGTGCCAGCAGGGGACAGACTAATGAAAAACTGTTTTTT.

This rearrangement joins TRBV18 to TRBJ2-4; D gene uncertain. V was cut by 0 bases and J by 1 base, with 13 bases left in between. CDR1 and CDR2 from the germline V gene are KGHSH and LQKENI. The CDR3 loop spans 17 amino acids. The CDR3: CASSPPSFLRAKNIQYF. The CDR3 nucleotides read TGTGCCAGCTCACCACCGTCTTTCCTACGGGCCAAAAACATTCAGTACTTC.

The chain is built from TRBV5-4 and TRBJ2-7; perhaps TRBD1 as D (6 bases). In germline, CDR1 is SGHNT, CDR2 YYREEE (reference sequence). Between the trimmed V and J ends, which lost 0 bases and 7 bases, there was a span of 11 bases. The length of the CDR3 is 13 residues. DNA for the CDR3: TGTGCCAGCAGCTTGGAGGGGGTTCAGGAGCAGTACTTC. Protein sequence: CASSLEGVQEQYF.

This chain joins TRBV27 and TRBJ1-5; TRBD1 matches 7 bases. Germline values: CDR1 MNHEY, CDR2 SMNVEV (reference sequence). The V gene end was trimmed by 4 bases and the J gene end by 4 bases; junction bases not matched to a gene: 13. The CDR3 contains 17 residues. The CDR3 bases are TGTGCCAGCAGTTCAGCTACAACAGGGGTAGGAAATCAGCCCCAGCATTTT. Its translation: CASSSATTGVGNQPQHF.

The V and J genes are TRBV12-3 or TRBV12-4 and TRBJ2-1; D uncertain. V dropped 2 bases and J dropped 9 bases, with 8 bases sitting between them. The CDR3 has 12 residues. This CDR3 reads CASSLFRGEQFF. The CDR3 DNA is TGTGCCAGCAGTTTATTTCGCGGTGAGCAGTTCTTC.

The rearrangement joins TRBV6-5 to TRBJ1-2, with no clear D. The germline CDR1 and CDR2 sequences are MNHEY and SVGAGI. This CDR3 has 12 amino acids. V was shortened by 4 bases and J by 2 bases, with 5 bases between the two germline ends. The DNA for the CDR3 is TGTGCCAGCAGTTCGGGGAACTATGGCTACACCTTC. This gives the protein CASSSGNYGYTF.

This rearrangement joins TRBV10-3 to TRBJ2-5; 8 bases match TRBD2. The CDR3 totals 12 residues. V shed 10 bases and J 4 bases; nucleotides not matched to a gene: 5. Germline V gene sequence: CDR1 ENHRY, CDR2 SYGVKD. In DNA, the CDR3 is TGTGCCACCAGCGGGAGTGGAGAGACCCAGTACTTC. It encodes CATSGSGETQYF.

This clone was seen more than once but under ten times. The rearrangement links TRBV27 to TRBJ1-3; 7 bases match TRBD1. The germline CDR1 and CDR2 sequences are MNHEY and SMNVEV (reference sequence). There are 14 residues in the CDR3. V dropped 8 bases and J dropped 0; count of bases not matched to a gene: 4. CDR3 DNA sequence: TGTGCCAGCCGGGACAGATACTCTGGAAACACCATATATTTT. Residues: CASRDRYSGNTIYF.

There are a few counts of this clone. The J gene is TRBJ1-2, the V gene TRBV5-4; 9 positions agree with TRBD1. CDR1 SGHNT and CDR2 YYREEE come from the germline V gene (reference sequence). The V and J ends lost 9 bases and 4 bases, in that order; junction bases with no gene match: 7. The CDR3 totals 13 residues. This CDR3 is CATSDRGGYGYTF. The CDR3 DNA reads as TGTGCCACCTCGGACAGGGGAGGCTATGGCTACACCTTC.

The chain joins TRBV19 to TRBJ1-5; D gene ambiguous. The germline gives CDR1 LNHDA, CDR2 SQIVND (reference sequence). The length of the CDR3 is 13 residues. The V end was cut by 9 bases, the J end by 0 bases, with 9 bases between. The CDR3 reads CASGLNSNQPQHF. CDR3 coding DNA: TGTGCCAGCGGACTAAATAGCAATCAGCCCCAGCATTTT.

As concerns this clone: This same CDR3 is encoded by further DNA sequences in the sample. The chain joins TRBV7-9 to TRBJ2-3; the match to TRBD1 covers 7 bases. This CDR3 comprises 14 residues. The trim removed 3 bases at V and 0 bases at J, leaving 0 bases unmatched. Germline CDR1 and CDR2: SEHNR and FQNEAQ (reference sequence). CDR3: CASSLTGSTDTQYF. CDR3 in DNA: TGTGCCAGCAGCTTGACAGGGAGCACAGATACGCAGTATTTT.

The chain is built from TRBV29-1 and TRBJ1-5; D uncertain. The germline V gene encodes CDR1 SQVTM and CDR2 ANQGSEA. V was shortened by 4 bases and J by 4 bases, with 8 bases between the two germline ends. This CDR3 has 12 amino acids. For the CDR3, the DNA is TGCAGCGTTGGGGCGCGAAATCAGCCCCAGCATTTT. Its translation is CSVGARNQPQHF.